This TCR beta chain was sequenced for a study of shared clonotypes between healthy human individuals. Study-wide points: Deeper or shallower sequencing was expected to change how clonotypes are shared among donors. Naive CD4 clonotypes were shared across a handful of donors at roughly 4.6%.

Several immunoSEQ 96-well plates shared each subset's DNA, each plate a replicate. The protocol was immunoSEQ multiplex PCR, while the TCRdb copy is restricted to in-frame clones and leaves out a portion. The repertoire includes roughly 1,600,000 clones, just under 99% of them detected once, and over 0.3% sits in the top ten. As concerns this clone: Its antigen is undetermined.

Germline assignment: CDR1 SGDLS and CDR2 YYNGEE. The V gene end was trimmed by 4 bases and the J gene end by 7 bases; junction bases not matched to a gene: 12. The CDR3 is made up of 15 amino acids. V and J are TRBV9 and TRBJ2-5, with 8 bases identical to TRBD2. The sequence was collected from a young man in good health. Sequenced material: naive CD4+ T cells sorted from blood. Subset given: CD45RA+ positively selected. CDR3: CASSFTGGDGGTQYF. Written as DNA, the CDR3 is TGTGCCAGCAGCTTCACGGGAGGGGACGGGGGGACCCAGTACTTC.